What follows are 26 T cell receptor beta chains derived from one specimen sequenced in a study of T-cell memory formation after mild COVID-19. TCRdb fed the 5' RACE reads into MiXCR, producing one record per CDR3 protein. Among some 160,000 distinct CDR3 sequences listed, 31% were seen once. The specimen was PBMCs or a T cell subset sorted from them (not recorded which). These receptors were obtained from an adult woman who had mild COVID-19 (a few samples of this study predate the infection). Cell type and time point are not known.

This clonotype occurred a few times. This sequence joins TRBV12-3 or TRBV12-4 and TRBJ1-6, with 10 bases matching TRBD1. The CDR3 spans 15 residues. V shed 6 bases, J shed 9 bases, and the junction held 8 bases outside the gene matches. The DNA for the CDR3 is TGTGCCAGCAGCCCCATGGACAGGGGGACTTCACCCCTCCACTTT. It specifies CASSPMDRGTSPLHF.

This clonotype has more than one count but fewer than ten. V is TRBV12-3 or TRBV12-4 and J is TRBJ2-1; 7 bases match TRBD1. The CDR3 consists of 14 residues. With V trimmed by 5 bases and J by 8 bases, 9 bases remained unmatched. DNA for the CDR3: TGTGCCAGCAGTCTGAAGACAGGGCCTCATGAGCAGTTCTTC. Its translation is CASSLKTGPHEQFF.

Only a few counts were recorded for this clonotype. The chain links TRBV7-9 to TRBJ2-3; TRBD1 might be the D (5 bases). The CDR3 consists of 13 residues. The germline gives CDR1 SEHNR, CDR2 FQNEAQ (reference sequence). Between the trimmed V and J ends, which lost 5 bases and 4 bases, there was a span of 10 bases. The CDR3 DNA follows: TGTGCCAGCAGCCTCACAGGAGCAGATACGCAGTATTTT. This codes for CASSLTGADTQYF.

This clonotype was seen a handful of times. The rearrangement links TRBV18 to TRBJ2-3, with unresolved D. The V gene's germline CDR1 is KGHSH and CDR2 LQKENI. The CDR3 is 13 residues long. The V end lost 2 bases, the J end lost 1 base, and 4 bases lay between the germline ends. CDR3: CASSPKGTDTQYF. The CDR3 nucleotides read TGTGCCAGCTCACCAAAGGGCACAGATACGCAGTATTTT.

The chain is built from TRBV12-5 and TRBJ2-3; TRBD2 might be the D (5 bases). Germline V gene data show CDR1 as LGHNT and CDR2 as FRNRAP. Trimming left V 5 bases short and J 2 bases short, with 14 bases between. There are 15 residues in the CDR3. CDR3 nucleotides: TGTGCTAGTGGTACCTTAGCGATGATCACAGATACGCAGTATTTT. It encodes CASGTLAMITDTQYF.

The chain combines TRBV3-1 with TRBJ2-1; D possibly matches TRBD1 or TRBD2 (6 bases each). The V gene's germline CDR1 is LGHDT and CDR2 YNNKEL (reference sequence). The CDR3 is 12 residues long. V was pared by 0 bases and J by 15 bases, with 12 bases between. CDR3 sequence reads: CASSQEGRGLFF. The DNA of the CDR3 is TGTGCCAGCAGCCAAGAGGGCAGGGGACTGTTCTTC.

The sample holds a few counts of this clonotype. This CDR3 is CASISGGQSSYNSPLHF. The DNA for the CDR3 is TGTGCCAGCATCTCGGGGGGACAGAGCTCCTATAATTCACCCCTCCACTTT. The rearrangement links TRBV7-8 to TRBJ1-6; the match to TRBD1 covers 7 bases. The CDR3 spans 17 residues. Per the germline V gene, CDR1 is SGHVS and CDR2 is FQNEAQ. V lost 7 bases and J lost 0; bases outside the gene matches: 9.

V is TRBV5-1 and J is TRBJ2-3, with D possibly being TRBD1 or TRBD2 (5 bases each). This CDR3 is 17 amino acids long. V was cut by 0 bases and J by 0 bases, with 14 bases left in between. CDR1 and CDR2 from the germline V gene are SGHRS and YFSETQ. The CDR3 bases are TGCGCCAGCAGCTTGGCTGGGACGAGCGCTAGCACAGATACGCAGTATTTT. It translates to CASSLAGTSASTDTQYF.

This clonotype was observed a handful of times. This chain connects TRBV12-3 or TRBV12-4 to TRBJ2-5; D perhaps matches TRBD1 (5 bases). V was trimmed by 1 base and J by 1 base, leaving 7 bases between them. This CDR3 is built from 14 residues. CDR3: CASSLDRTQETQYF. The DNA of the CDR3 is TGTGCCAGCAGTTTAGACAGGACCCAAGAGACCCAGTACTTC.

This rearrangement joins TRBV15 to TRBJ1-4; D ambiguous. The CDR3 contains 16 residues. The V and J ends lost 0 bases and 3 bases respectively, with 11 bases between them. CDR1 and CDR2 (germline): LNHNV, YYDKDF (reference sequence). The CDR3 reads CATSREVPSANEKLFF. In nucleotides, the CDR3 is TGTGCCACCAGCAGAGAAGTCCCGTCCGCTAATGAAAAACTGTTTTTT. Using reference TRBV15 and TRBJ1-4 for the parts outside the CDR3, the full variable domain is DAMVIQNPRYQVTQFGKPVTLSCSQTLNHNVMYWYQQKSSQAPKLLFHYYDKDFNNEADTPDNFQSRRPNTSFCFLDIRSPGLGDTAMYLCATSREVPSANEKLFFGSGTQLSVL.

This clonotype was seen just once. This chain uses TRBV4-3 with TRBJ1-2; no firm D call. The length of the CDR3 is 14 residues. Per the germline V gene, CDR1 is LGHNA and CDR2 is YSLEER. Trimming shortened V by 4 bases and J by 3 bases, and 12 bases separated the two germline ends. CDR3 in DNA: TGCGCCAGCAGCCCGGACGGCCGAGACTATGGCTACACCTTC. Amino acids: CASSPDGRDYGYTF.

This clonotype was detected a few times. The chain employs TRBV20-1 and TRBJ2-7; D ambiguous. Germline V gene lookup returns CDR1 DFQATT and CDR2 SNEGSKA (reference sequence). V lost 0 bases and J lost 2, with 11 bases in between. This CDR3 contains 14 residues. CDR3 protein: CSARDGRGTYEQYF. CDR3 nucleotide sequence: TGCAGTGCTAGAGATGGCCGTGGGACCTACGAGCAGTACTTC.

The chain has TRBV19 and TRBJ2-7; TRBD1 matches at 7 bases. Per germline, CDR1 LNHDA and CDR2 SQIVND (reference sequence). Unmatched junction bases numbered 17, after V lost 7 bases and J lost 5 bases. The CDR3 is made up of 16 amino acids. CDR3 sequence: CASTTQAGAGGNEQYF. Written as DNA, the CDR3 is TGTGCCAGTACTACCCAAGCCGGGGCAGGGGGTAACGAGCAGTACTTC.

This clonotype was seen many times. V and J are TRBV7-9 and TRBJ2-3, with D perhaps matching TRBD2 (6 bases). The CDR3 has 14 residues. The V end was cut by 2 bases, the J end by 0 bases, with 6 bases between. Germline V gives CDR1 SEHNR, CDR2 FQNEAQ (reference sequence). In nucleotides, the CDR3 is TGTGCCAGCAGCTTAAGCGGGAGCACAGATACGCAGTATTTT. It encodes CASSLSGSTDTQYF.

This rearrangement joins TRBV12-3 or TRBV12-4 to TRBJ2-3; D perhaps matches TRBD1 (5 bases). With 5 bases removed from V and 10 bases from J, the gap between germline ends came to 13 bases. The CDR3 sequence is 12 residues long. The CDR3 loop is CASSPGALAQYF. The CDR3 coding sequence is TGTGCCAGCAGTCCTGGGGCCCTGGCGCAGTATTTT.

This clonotype turned up a few times. The gene calls are TRBV5-5 and TRBJ1-1, with 7 bases lining up with TRBD1. From germline, CDR1 is SGHKS and CDR2 YYEKEE (reference sequence). The CDR3 is 14 amino acids. Losses at the gene ends were 7 bases for V and 0 bases for J; bases not matched to a gene: 6. The CDR3 coding sequence is TGTGCCAGCCAGCAGGGACAGCTGAACACTGAAGCTTTCTTT. As protein: CASQQGQLNTEAFF.

This clonotype was counted only a few times. V and J are TRBV25-1 and TRBJ1-4; D is uncertain. CDR1 is MGHDK and CDR2 is SYGVNS in the germline V gene. The V gene lost 7 bases and the J gene lost 8 bases, with 17 bases spanning the gap. This CDR3 spans 14 amino acids. CDR3: CASMGSGPQEKLFF. Written as DNA, the CDR3 is TGTGCCAGCATGGGGAGTGGCCCTCAGGAAAAACTGTTTTTT. Full variable domain (outside the CDR3, taken from reference TRBV25-1 and TRBJ1-4): EADIYQTPRYLVIGTGKKITLECSQTMGHDKMYWYQQDPGMELHLIHYSYGVNSTEKGDLSSESTVSRIRTEHFPLTLESARPSHTSQYLCASMGSGPQEKLFFGSGTQLSVL.

V gene TRBV24-1 combines with J gene TRBJ1-2; D not resolved. The germline V gene has CDR1 KGHDR and CDR2 SFDVKD. The CDR3 runs to 14 residues. Trimming shortened V by 1 base and J by 4 bases, and 9 bases separated the two germline ends. The CDR3 sequence is CATSDFAKSYGYTF. For the CDR3, the DNA is TGTGCCACCAGTGATTTTGCGAAGTCCTATGGCTACACCTTC.

This clonotype was counted between two and nine times. V gene TRBV3-1 combines with J gene TRBJ1-4; 9 positions match TRBD1. This CDR3 has 18 amino acids. The V segment lost 4 bases and the J segment 8 bases; nucleotides outside the gene matches: 17. Looked up from germline, CDR1 is LGHDT and CDR2 is YNNKEL (reference sequence). The CDR3: CASSLPGQGNIFTEKLFF. The CDR3 DNA reads TGTGCCAGCAGCCTTCCCGGACAGGGGAACATCTTCACCGAAAAACTGTTTTTT. Full variable domain (rest looked up from reference TRBV3-1 and TRBJ1-4): DTAVSQTPKYLVTQMGNDKSIKCEQNLGHDTMYWYKQDSKKFLKIMFSYNNKELIINETVPNRFSPKSPDKAHLNLHINSLELGDSAVYFCASSLPGQGNIFTEKLFFGSGTQLSVL.

This clonotype was seen only a few times. The V and J genes are TRBV5-8 and TRBJ2-2; TRBD1 is a possible D gene (5 bases). Trimming cost V 0 bases and J 0 bases, with 9 bases left between them. CDR1 SGHTS and CDR2 YDEGEE come from the germline V gene. This CDR3 contains 16 residues. The CDR3 bases are TGTGCCAGCAGCTTGGATGTGGGGCCGAACACCGGGGAGCTGTTTTTT. Amino acid sequence: CASSLDVGPNTGELFF.

In its sample, this clonotype was seen a few times. The V and J genes are TRBV21-1 and TRBJ1-1; the table's D call TRBD1 went unverified against the DNA. TRBV21-1 counts as a pseudogene. The CDR3 has 17 amino acids. CDR3 loop: CASSPRGAGYGITEAFF. CDR3 DNA sequence: TGTGCCAGCAGCCCCAGGGGGGCAGGGTATGGGATCACTGAAGCTTTCTTT.

The rearrangement links TRBV27 to TRBJ2-7, with TRBD1 matching 12 bases. The CDR3 runs 15 residues. With 3 bases clipped from V and 5 bases from J, the junction kept 5 bases outside the gene matches. The V gene's germline CDR1 is MNHEY and CDR2 SMNVEV (reference sequence). The CDR3 protein is CASSFGGTGGHEQYF. CDR3 nucleotide sequence: TGTGCCAGCAGTTTTGGCGGGACAGGGGGCCACGAGCAGTACTTC.

This clonotype appeared a few times. The CDR3 loop reads CASSLEVAGGSSYNEQFF. The CDR3 bases are TGCGCCAGCAGCTTGGAGGTAGCGGGAGGAAGCTCCTACAATGAGCAGTTCTTC. The J gene is TRBJ2-1, the V gene TRBV5-1, with TRBD2 identical over 10 bases. Germline assignment: CDR1 SGHRS and CDR2 YFSETQ. The CDR3 extends over 18 amino acids. The junction had 6 bases not matched to a gene; V was cut back by 0 bases and J by 0 bases.

As DNA, the CDR3 is TGTGCCTGGAGCCGGGGTTTGGGGTCGGGGGAGCAGTACTTC. Encoded protein: CAWSRGLGSGEQYF. The chain carries TRBV30 and TRBJ2-7, with a tentative D call TRBD2 (5 bases). The CDR3 is 14 residues long. The V gene lost 3 bases and the J gene lost 7 bases, with 19 bases spanning the gap. Germline values: CDR1 GTSNPN, CDR2 SVGIG (reference sequence).

This sequence joins TRBV5-5 and TRBJ2-1; TRBD2 matches 11 bases. Germline loops: CDR1 SGHKS, CDR2 YYEKEE (reference sequence). The CDR3 has 17 amino acids. J gave up 4 bases and V 2 bases, and 8 bases lay outside the gene matches. The CDR3 bases are TGTGCCAGCAGCTTCGGGACTAGCGGAGAAATATACAATGAGCAGTTCTTC. This gives the protein CASSFGTSGEIYNEQFF. The full variable domain, with the rest looked up from reference TRBV5-5 and TRBJ2-1, is DAGVTQSPTHLIKTRGQQVTLRCSPISGHKSVSWYQQVLGQGPQFIFQYYEKEERGRGNFPDRFSARQFPNYSSELNVNALLLGDSALYLCASSFGTSGEIYNEQFFGPGTRLTVL.

V is TRBV15 and J is TRBJ2-5; the D is unclear. Germline lookup yields CDR1 LNHNV and CDR2 YYDKDF (reference sequence). Deletions cut 0 bases from V and 4 bases from J, with 9 bases between. CDR3 length: 14 amino acids. As DNA, the CDR3 is TGTGCCACCAGCAGAGACGACCCTCTAGAGACCCAGTACTTC. This translates into CATSRDDPLETQYF.